The 27 T cell receptor beta chains below all came from one sample that was sequenced in a study of neurological immune-mediated disorders. The time point: longitudinal time-point 3. TCRdb processed the 5' RACE reads anew with MiXCR; each CDR3 protein has one entry. The sample lists more than 100,000 distinct CDR3 sequences; approximately 11% were seen once. The specimen was PBMCs. The receptors stem from a female donor with HTLV-1-associated myelopathy (HAM/TSP).

Comments on this clonotype: A much larger clone differs from this one at a single base, so this may be a read error. The CDR3 sequence is CASSLAGAGVYNEQFF. CDR3 coding DNA: TGCGCCAGCAGCTTGGCAGGGGCGGGGGTCTACAATGAGCAGTTCTTC. This chain links TRBV5-1 with TRBJ2-1; D possibly corresponds to TRBD2 (7 bases). The germline V gene has CDR1 SGHRS and CDR2 YFSETQ. V shed 0 bases and J shed 3 bases, with 13 bases lying between them. This CDR3 is built from 16 residues.

The chain couples TRBV5-1 to TRBJ1-3; 7 nucleotides agree with TRBD1. Germline lookup yields CDR1 SGHRS and CDR2 YFSETQ. Trimming cost V 4 bases and J 2 bases; bases outside gene matches: 6. There are 15 residues in the CDR3. The CDR3 DNA reads TGCGCCAGCAGCGTGACTGGGACAGCTGGAAACACCATATATTTT. Translation gives CASSVTGTAGNTIYF. Looking up the rest from reference TRBV5-1 and TRBJ1-3 gives the full variable domain: KAGVTQTPRYLIKTRGQQVTLSCSPISGHRSVSWYQQTPGQGLQFLFEYFSETQRNKGNFPGRFSGRQFSNSRSEMNVSTLELGDSALYLCASSVTGTAGNTIYFGEGSWLTVV.

In its sample, this clonotype was seen many times. The chain has TRBV28 and TRBJ2-7; a possible D gene is TRBD2 (7 bases). V lost 6 bases, J lost 6 bases, and 18 bases lay in between. The length of the CDR3 is 14 residues. Per the germline V gene, CDR1 is MDHEN and CDR2 is SYDVKM. The CDR3 loop reads CASSSIGGAGEQYF. CDR3 coding DNA: TGTGCCAGCAGCTCCATAGGGGGGGCGGGCGAGCAGTACTTC.

This clonotype was recorded at least ten times. The chain employs TRBV5-1 and TRBJ2-3, with 7 positions matching TRBD1. The CDR3 is 16 residues long. The trim removed 4 bases at V and 2 bases at J, leaving 10 bases unmatched. CDR1 SGHRS and CDR2 YFSETQ come from the germline V gene. The CDR3 nucleotides read TGCGCCAGCAGCCATGTGTACAGGGGAACCACAGATACGCAGTATTTT. It yields the protein CASSHVYRGTTDTQYF.

This clonotype was picked up many times. The rearrangement links TRBV5-1 to TRBJ1-4, with 7 bases that match TRBD1. The J segment lost 6 bases and the V segment lost 5 bases, leaving 10 bases of the junction unmatched. The V gene's germline CDR1 is SGHRS and CDR2 YFSETQ. The CDR3 contains 15 residues. CDR3 coding DNA: TGCGCCAGCAGAACGCTCCGGGACAGCTATGAAAAACTGTTTTTT. Encoded protein: CASRTLRDSYEKLFF.

As for this clonotype: Just one base apart from a much larger clone, this may be a read error. The gene calls are TRBV7-8 and TRBJ1-5, with D perhaps matching TRBD1 (6 bases). There are 15 residues in the CDR3. Per germline, CDR1 SGHVS and CDR2 FQNEAQ. V lost 1 base, J lost 4 bases, and 11 bases lay in between. The CDR3 is CASSLGTGCNQPQHF. CDR3 coding DNA: TGTGCCAGCAGCTTAGGTACAGGGTGTAATCAGCCCCAGCATTTT.

The chain uses TRBV5-1 and TRBJ2-3, with D perhaps matching TRBD2 (5 bases). The CDR3 length is 17 residues. Germline values: CDR1 SGHRS, CDR2 YFSETQ. V dropped 0 bases and J dropped 0 bases, with 14 bases sitting between them. In DNA form, the CDR3 reads TGCGCCAGCAGCTTGGTGGTATGGCGGGCTAGCACAGATACGCAGTATTTT. Translated: CASSLVVWRASTDTQYF.

With regard to this clonotype: At one end the junction does not follow the germline gene, possibly because of a read error. The chain joins TRBV20-1 to TRBJ1-2; unclear D gene. This CDR3 region has 14 residues. Germline V gives CDR1 DFQATT, CDR2 SNEGSKA (reference sequence). CDR3 coding DNA: TGCAGTGCTAGAGCCATGCCGGGAAACTATGTCTACACCTTC. It specifies CSARAMPGNYVYTF.

This clonotype came up many times. V usage is TRBV20-1 and J usage is TRBJ2-7; tentative D call: TRBD2 (7 bases). Germline lookup yields CDR1 DFQATT and CDR2 SNEGSKA (reference sequence). The ends were cut back, 3 bases at V and 0 bases at J, with 9 bases in the middle. This CDR3 has 13 residues. CDR3 protein: CSASGGPSYEQYF. The CDR3 coding sequence is TGCAGTGCTAGCGGGGGGCCCTCCTACGAGCAGTACTTC.

This clonotype was observed a handful of times. The rearrangement joins TRBV6-5 to TRBJ2-1, with 10 positions matching TRBD2. Germline assignment: CDR1 MNHEY and CDR2 SVGAGI. V lost 2 bases to trimming and J lost 2 bases; unmatched junction nucleotides: 3. The CDR3 is 16 residues long. The CDR3 reads CASSYTLAGAYNEQFF. As DNA, the CDR3 is TGTGCCAGCAGTTACACCCTAGCGGGGGCCTACAATGAGCAGTTCTTC.

This clonotype was observed many times. This rearrangement joins TRBV29-1 to TRBJ2-7; 7 positions agree with TRBD1. The junction had 7 bases not matched to a gene; V was cut back by 3 bases and J by 5 bases. In germline, CDR1 is SQVTM, CDR2 ANQGSEA. This CDR3 region has 13 residues. CDR3 sequence: CSVESDRVDEQYF. The CDR3 nucleotides are TGCAGCGTTGAGTCTGACAGGGTCGACGAGCAGTACTTC.

This clonotype appeared many times. This chain joins TRBV7-2 and TRBJ2-1; D not certain. Germline CDR1 is SGHTA and CDR2 is FQGNSA. The CDR3 runs 16 residues. V shed 2 bases and J shed 1 base, with 12 bases lying between them. The CDR3 reads CASSLSRLSSYNEQFF. The CDR3 DNA follows: TGTGCCAGCAGCTTATCCCGGCTCTCGTCCTACAATGAGCAGTTCTTC.

This clonotype was detected only a few times. The chain uses TRBV10-3 and TRBJ1-1, with D hard to call. V dropped 10 bases and J dropped 2 bases, with 14 bases sitting between them. CDR1 ENHRY and CDR2 SYGVKD come from the germline V gene. CDR3 length equals 13 residues. CDR3 loop: CATTLEGNTEAFF. CDR3 in DNA: TGTGCCACTACTTTGGAGGGAAACACTGAAGCTTTCTTT.

This clonotype was detected ten times or more. The rearrangement links TRBV20-1 to TRBJ2-3; D assignment may be TRBD1 or TRBD2 (5 bases each). There are 14 residues in the CDR3. The germline V gene has CDR1 DFQATT and CDR2 SNEGSKA (reference sequence). V lost 5 bases, J lost 1 base, and 13 bases lay in between. The CDR3 loop is CSAAETGRTDTQYF. The CDR3 DNA is TGCAGTGCTGCTGAAACGGGACGCACAGATACGCAGTATTTT.

This clonotype was observed many times. A much larger clone lies a single base off, so this may be a read error. Because the CDR3 is missing its conserved closing phenylalanine or tryptophan, this is likely a read error. The V and J genes are TRBV5-1 and TRBJ2-6, with D hard to call. In germline, CDR1 is SGHRS, CDR2 YFSETQ. The CDR3 runs 16 residues. V shed 4 bases and J shed 4 bases, with 15 bases lying between them. The CDR3 region has the DNA TGCGCCAGCAGCCCTGGACGGAGCCTGGGGGCCAACGTCCTGACTTTA. As protein: CASSPGRSLGANVLTL.

This clonotype has a count of ten or more. The V call is TRBV5-1, the J call TRBJ1-5; D might be TRBD1 (5 bases). The germline V and J ends were trimmed by 5 bases and 7 bases, with 13 bases remaining between them. This CDR3 has 13 residues. In germline, CDR1 is SGHRS, CDR2 YFSETQ. CDR3 DNA sequence: TGCGCCAGCAGGGCCGGGGACGGGCAGCCCCAGCATTTT. Encoded protein: CASRAGDGQPQHF. Combining the CDR3 with reference TRBV5-1 and TRBJ1-5 gives the whole variable domain KAGVTQTPRYLIKTRGQQVTLSCSPISGHRSVSWYQQTPGQGLQFLFEYFSETQRNKGNFPGRFSGRQFSNSRSEMNVSTLELGDSALYLCASRAGDGQPQHFGDGTRLSIL.

The table lists this clonotype with a few counts. CDR3: CASSYTTGRNTDTQYF. The DNA of the CDR3 is TGCGCCAGCAGCTACACGACAGGGAGAAATACAGATACGCAGTATTTT. The chain is built from TRBV5-1 and TRBJ2-3, with 7 bases that match TRBD1. The ends lost 3 bases at V and 3 bases at J; junction bases unmatched: 10. The CDR3 contains 16 residues. The V gene's germline CDR1 is SGHRS and CDR2 YFSETQ.

This clonotype has a count of ten or more. V gene TRBV28 combines with J gene TRBJ2-1; D not certain. Germline loops: CDR1 MDHEN, CDR2 SYDVKM. Trimming took off 4 bases at V and 6 bases at J, with 10 bases between the two ends. CDR3 length: 13 amino acids. The chain's CDR3 is CASSSQAVNEQFF. In nucleotides, the CDR3 is TGTGCCAGCAGTTCCCAGGCTGTCAATGAGCAGTTCTTC.

In this sample, this clonotype turned up many times. The chain employs TRBV4-2 and TRBJ2-1, with 10 bases that match TRBD2. The germline V gene encodes CDR1 LGHNA and CDR2 YNFKEQ. Trimming took 3 bases from V and 2 from J; bases not matched to a gene: 4. The CDR3 is 16 residues long. The CDR3, as DNA: TGTGCCAGCAGCCATCGCAGCGGGGGGGCCTACAATGAGCAGTTCTTC. Amino acid sequence: CASSHRSGGAYNEQFF.

This clonotype was recorded many times. The chain is built from TRBV7-9 and TRBJ2-1; 9 bases map to TRBD1. CDR3 length: 14 amino acids. Trimming removed 5 bases from V and 6 bases from J; junction bases left unmatched: 5. Germline CDR1 SEHNR, CDR2 FQNEAQ (reference sequence). The CDR3 spells CASSGTGSFNEQFF. CDR3 coding DNA: TGTGCCAGCAGCGGGACAGGGTCTTTCAATGAGCAGTTCTTC.

This clonotype was seen only once. At one end, the junction sequence differs from germline, possibly due to a read error. This chain connects TRBV20-1 to TRBJ2-7; D remains unclear. Germline V gives CDR1 DFQATT, CDR2 SNEGSKA (reference sequence). The CDR3 runs to 16 residues. CDR3 coding DNA: TGCAGCGCTAGAGATATATTTGCCACGTACGGCTACGAGCAGTACTTC. It yields the protein CSARDIFATYGYEQYF.

This clonotype has ten or more counts. The rearrangement uses TRBV4-1 and TRBJ2-2; the D gene is possibly TRBD1 (6 bases). CDR3 length equals 14 residues. With 4 bases removed from V and 1 base from J, the gap between germline ends came to 7 bases. Germline CDR1 is MGHRA and CDR2 is YSYEKL. In nucleotides, the CDR3 is TGCGCCAGCAGCCGACAGGTGAACACCGGGGAGCTGTTTTTT. Its protein is CASSRQVNTGELFF.

In this sample, this clonotype turned up many times. The chain recombines TRBV28 with TRBJ2-3, with 10 positions matching TRBD1. With V trimmed by 10 bases and J by 3 bases, 4 bases remained unmatched. Germline lookup yields CDR1 MDHEN and CDR2 SYDVKM. This CDR3 contains 13 residues. CDR3 protein: CANSDRGTDTQYF. CDR3 coding DNA: TGTGCCAATTCGGACAGGGGGACAGATACGCAGTATTTT.

This clonotype appeared many times. This chain joins TRBV28 and TRBJ2-7, with TRBD1 identical over 9 bases. The germline V gene has CDR1 MDHEN and CDR2 SYDVKM. The CDR3 extends over 14 amino acids. Trimming took 5 bases from V and 4 from J; bases not matched to a gene: 6. CDR3 sequence (DNA): TGTGCCAGCAGTGGGGGGACAGGGTGGTACGAGCAGTACTTC. Translation gives CASSGGTGWYEQYF.

At least ten counts were recorded for this clonotype. The chain links TRBV5-6 to TRBJ2-5, with a possible D match to TRBD1 (5 bases). Germline CDR1 is SGHDT and CDR2 is YYEEEE. Trimming stripped 3 bases from V and 5 bases from J, with 20 bases between. The CDR3 consists of 16 residues. The CDR3 DNA is TGTGCCAGCAGCTCCTCACAGGTGGAAGAATGGGAGACCCAGTACTTC. Its translation: CASSSSQVEEWETQYF.

This clonotype was recorded a few times. The chain employs TRBV5-5 and TRBJ1-2; TRBD1 might be the D (6 bases). Germline lookup yields CDR1 SGHKS and CDR2 YYEKEE (reference sequence). This CDR3 is built from 15 residues. V lost 0 bases, J lost 5 bases, and 14 bases lay in between. The CDR3, as DNA: TGTGCCAGCAGCTTGGAGAGGGGGGCTAGGTATGGCTACACCTTC. Translating gives CASSLERGARYGYTF. The full variable domain, completed using reference TRBV5-5 and TRBJ1-2, is DAGVTQSPTHLIKTRGQQVTLRCSPISGHKSVSWYQQVLGQGPQFIFQYYEKEERGRGNFPDRFSARQFPNYSSELNVNALLLGDSALYLCASSLERGARYGYTFGSGTRLTVV.

The chain carries TRBV5-1 and TRBJ2-2, with D tentatively TRBD1 (5 bases). In germline, CDR1 is SGHRS, CDR2 YFSETQ. Trimming cost V 4 bases and J 5 bases, with 21 bases left between them. There are 17 residues in the CDR3. The CDR3 protein is CASSIRSQGEATGELFF. The CDR3 DNA reads TGCGCCAGCAGCATAAGGTCGCAGGGCGAGGCTACCGGGGAGCTGTTTTTT.